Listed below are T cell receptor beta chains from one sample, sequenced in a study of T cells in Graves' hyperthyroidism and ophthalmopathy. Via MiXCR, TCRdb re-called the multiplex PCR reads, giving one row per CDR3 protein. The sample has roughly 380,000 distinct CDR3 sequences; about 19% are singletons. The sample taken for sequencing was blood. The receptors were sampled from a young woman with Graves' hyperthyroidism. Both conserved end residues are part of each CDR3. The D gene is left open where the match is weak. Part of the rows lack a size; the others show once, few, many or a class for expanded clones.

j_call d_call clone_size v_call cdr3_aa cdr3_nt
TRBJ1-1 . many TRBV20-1 CSAKRVGTEAFF TGCAGTGCTAAGAGGGTGGGTACTGAAGCTTTCTTT
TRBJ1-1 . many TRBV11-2 CASSLVAVLGWTEAFF TGTGCCAGCAGCTTAGTGGCTGTTCTGGGCTGGACTGAAGCTTTCTTT
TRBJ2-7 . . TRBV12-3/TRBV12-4 CASSRQFYEQYF TGTGCCAGCAGTAGACAGTTCTACGAGCAGTACTTC
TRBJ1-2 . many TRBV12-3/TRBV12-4 CASSLQAGTNYGYTF TGTGCCAGCAGTTTACAGGCGGGGACTAACTATGGCTACACCTTC
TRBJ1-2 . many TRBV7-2 CASSARMYGYTF TGTGCCAGCAGCGCCCGGATGTATGGCTACACCTTC
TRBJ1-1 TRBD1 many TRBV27 CASSFYGQGGRAFF TGTGCCAGCAGTTTCTACGGACAGGGGGGAAGAGCTTTCTTT
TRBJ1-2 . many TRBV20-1 CSALAGVGGRGGYTF TGCAGTGCCCTGGCAGGGGTCGGGGGCCGAGGTGGCTACACCTTC
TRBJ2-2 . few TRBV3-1 CASSPIQGRGGAGELFF TGTGCCAGCAGCCCAATACAGGGAAGAGGTGGAGCCGGGGAGCTGTTTTTT
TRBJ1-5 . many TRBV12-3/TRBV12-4 CASSLSGFQPQHF TGTGCCAGCAGTTTATCAGGGTTTCAGCCCCAGCATTTT
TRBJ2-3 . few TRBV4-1 CASSRTRDTQYF TGCGCCAGCAGCCGGACTCGAGATACGCAGTATTTT
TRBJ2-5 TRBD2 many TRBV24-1 CATSDTLAGGTMETQYF TGTGCCACCAGTGATACCCTAGCGGGGGGAACGATGGAGACCCAGTACTTC
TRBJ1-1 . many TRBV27 CASSIQSGNTEAFF TGTGCCAGCAGTATCCAATCAGGGAACACTGAAGCTTTCTTT
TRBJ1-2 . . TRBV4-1 CASSQGKGEDYGYTF TGCGCCAGCAGCCAAGGGAAGGGGGAAGACTATGGCTACACCTTC
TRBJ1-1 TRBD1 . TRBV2 CASSANDRGRTEAFF TGTGCCAGCAGTGCGAATGACAGGGGTAGGACTGAAGCTTTCTTT
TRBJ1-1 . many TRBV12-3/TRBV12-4 CASSTPRTVEAFF TGTGCCAGCAGTACCCCCCGGACAGTCGAAGCTTTCTTT
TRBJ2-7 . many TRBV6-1 CASSEYGVNEQYF TGTGCCAGCAGTGAATACGGGGTTAACGAGCAGTACTTC
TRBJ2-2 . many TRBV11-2 CASSPNWGGAVTGELFF TGTGCCAGCAGTCCCAACTGGGGCGGCGCGGTCACCGGGGAGCTGTTCTTT
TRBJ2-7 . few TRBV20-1 CSARGGGSNEQYF TGCAGTGCCCGAGGGGGGGGGAGTAACGAGCAGTACTTC
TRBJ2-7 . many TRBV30 CAWEDTAYEQYF TGTGCCTGGGAGGACACAGCCTACGAGCAGTACTTC
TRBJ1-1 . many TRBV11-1 CASSHNSGIGAFF TGTGCCAGCAGTCATAATTCGGGCATAGGGGCTTTCTTT
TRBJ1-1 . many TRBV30 CAWSVRAPGPEAFF TGTGCCTGGAGTGTACGGGCGCCTGGGCCTGAAGCTTTCTTT
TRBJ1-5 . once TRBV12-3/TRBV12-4 CASSEQGANQPQHF TGTGCCAGCAGTGAACAGGGTGCCAATCAGCCCCAGCATTTT
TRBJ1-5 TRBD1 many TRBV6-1 CASSQQGRRGYQPQHF TGTGCCAGCAGTCAGCAAGGGCGCAGGGGGTATCAGCCCCAGCATTTT
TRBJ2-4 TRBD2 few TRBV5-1 CASSLDSGGTPSIKYF TGCGCCAGCAGCTTGGATAGCGGGGGGACACCCAGCATTAAGTACTTC
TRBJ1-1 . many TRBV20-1 CSAGRPNTEAFF TGCAGTGCTGGGCGGCCGAACACTGAAGCTTTCTTT
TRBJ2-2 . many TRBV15 CATSGRSFGGPGELFF TGTGCCACCAGCGGACGGTCCTTCGGGGGGCCCGGGGAGCTGTTTTTT
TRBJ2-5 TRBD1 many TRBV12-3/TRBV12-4 CASSPTGGSETQYF TGTGCCAGCAGCCCCACAGGGGGATCGGAGACCCAGTACTTC
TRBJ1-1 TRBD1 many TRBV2 CASSARTGKNTEAFF TGTGCCAGCAGTGCGAGGACAGGGAAAAACACTGAAGCTTTCTTT
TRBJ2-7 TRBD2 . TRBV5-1 CASSTGLAGATYPHEQYF TGCGCCAGCAGCACGGGACTAGCGGGGGCTACCTACCCCCACGAGCAGTACTTC
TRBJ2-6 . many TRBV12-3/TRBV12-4 CANEGGANVLTF TGTGCCAATGAGGGGGGGGCCAACGTCCTGACTTTC
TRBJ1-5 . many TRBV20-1 CSAQPLGGMNQPQHF TGCAGTGCTCAACCGCTGGGCGGGATGAACCAGCCCCAGCATTTT
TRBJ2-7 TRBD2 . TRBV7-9 CATRGGGFEQYF TGTGCCACCCGGGGCGGGGGGTTCGAGCAGTACTTC
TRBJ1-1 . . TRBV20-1 CSASPGGEAFF TGCAGTGCTAGTCCAGGTGGTGAAGCTTTCTTT
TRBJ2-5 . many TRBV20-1 CSAPPQGREETQYF TGCAGTGCTCCCCCGCAGGGGCGCGAGGAGACCCAGTACTTC
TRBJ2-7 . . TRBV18 CASSPRSLSYEQYF TGTGCCAGCTCTCCCAGATCCCTGTCCTACGAGCAGTACTTC
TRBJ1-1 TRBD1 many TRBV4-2 CASSQPDRGMNTEAFF TGTGCCAGCAGCCAGCCGGACAGGGGGATGAACACTGAAGCTTTCTTT
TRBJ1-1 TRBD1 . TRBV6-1 CASRHGQANTEAFF TGTGCCAGCAGGCACGGACAGGCGAACACTGAAGCTTTCTTT
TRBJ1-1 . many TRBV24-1 CATSGSGTEAFF TGTGCCACCAGTGGATCGGGTACTGAAGCTTTCTTT
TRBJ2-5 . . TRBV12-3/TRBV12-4 CASSLVAGLRRETQYF TGTGCCAGCAGTTTAGTGGCCGGGCTCCGGCGGGAGACCCAGTACTTC
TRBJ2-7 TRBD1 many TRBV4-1 CASSQFFLGTGVEQYF TGCGCCAGCAGCCAATTTTTCTTGGGGACAGGGGTCGAGCAGTACTTC
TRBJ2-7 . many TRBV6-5 CASSQDGYEQYF TGTGCCAGCAGCCAGGACGGCTACGAGCAGTACTTC
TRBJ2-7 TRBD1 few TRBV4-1 CASSPGDRRTYEQYF TGCGCCAGCAGCCCTGGGGACAGGAGAACCTACGAGCAGTACTTC
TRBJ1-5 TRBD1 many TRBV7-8 CASSLVYNRGYQPQHF TGTGCCAGCAGCTTAGTCTATAACAGGGGATATCAGCCCCAGCATTTT
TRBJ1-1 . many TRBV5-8 CASSLGGRVNTEAFF TGTGCCAGCAGCTTGGGGGGGAGGGTGAACACTGAAGCTTTCTTT
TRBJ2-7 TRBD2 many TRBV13 CASSSSGTREQYF TGTGCCAGCAGTTCCAGCGGGACTAGGGAGCAGTACTTC